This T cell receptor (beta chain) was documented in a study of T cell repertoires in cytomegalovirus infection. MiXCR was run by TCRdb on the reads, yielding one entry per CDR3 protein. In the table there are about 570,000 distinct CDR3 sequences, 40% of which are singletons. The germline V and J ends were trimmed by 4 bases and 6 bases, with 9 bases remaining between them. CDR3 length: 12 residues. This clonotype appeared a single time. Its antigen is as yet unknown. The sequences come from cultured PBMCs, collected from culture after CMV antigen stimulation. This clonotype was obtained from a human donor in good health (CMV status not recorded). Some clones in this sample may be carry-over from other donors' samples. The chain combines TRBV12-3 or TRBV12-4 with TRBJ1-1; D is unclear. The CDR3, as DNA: TGTGCCAGCAGTTCGACAAGCCCTGAAGCTTTCTTT. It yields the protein CASSSTSPEAFF.